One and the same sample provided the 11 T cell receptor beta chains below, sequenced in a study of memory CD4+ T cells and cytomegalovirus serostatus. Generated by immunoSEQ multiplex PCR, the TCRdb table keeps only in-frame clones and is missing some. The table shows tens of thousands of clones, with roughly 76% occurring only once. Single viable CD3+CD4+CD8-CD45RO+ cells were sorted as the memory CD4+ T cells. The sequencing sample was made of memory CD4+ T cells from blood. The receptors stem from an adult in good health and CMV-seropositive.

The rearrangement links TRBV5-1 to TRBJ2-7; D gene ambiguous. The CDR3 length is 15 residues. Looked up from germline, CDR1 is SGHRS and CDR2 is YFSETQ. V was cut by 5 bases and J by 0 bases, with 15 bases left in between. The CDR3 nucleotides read TGCGCCAGCAGGAGAGACCCCTTCAGCTCCTACGAGCAGTACTTC. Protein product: CASRRDPFSSYEQYF. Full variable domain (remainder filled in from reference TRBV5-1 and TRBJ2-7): KAGVTQTPRYLIKTRGQQVTLSCSPISGHRSVSWYQQTPGQGLQFLFEYFSETQRNKGNFPGRFSGRQFSNSRSEMNVSTLELGDSALYLCASRRDPFSSYEQYFGPGTRLTVT.

The CDR3 DNA reads TGTGCCAGCAGCTCGGGACAGGAATATGGCTACACCTTC. Protein: CASSSGQEYGYTF. The chain recombines TRBV5-4 with TRBJ1-2; 8 bases align to TRBD1. The CDR3 is made up of 13 amino acids. After removal of 3 bases from V and 5 bases from J, the junction contained 3 bases not matched to a gene. Germline values: CDR1 SGHNT, CDR2 YYREEE (reference sequence).

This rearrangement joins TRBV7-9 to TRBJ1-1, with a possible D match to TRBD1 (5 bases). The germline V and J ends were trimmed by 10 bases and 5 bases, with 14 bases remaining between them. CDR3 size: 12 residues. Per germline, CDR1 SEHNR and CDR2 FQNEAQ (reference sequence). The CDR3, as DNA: TGTGCCACCGCCAGGGAGGCAACTGAAGCTTTCTTT. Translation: CATAREATEAFF.

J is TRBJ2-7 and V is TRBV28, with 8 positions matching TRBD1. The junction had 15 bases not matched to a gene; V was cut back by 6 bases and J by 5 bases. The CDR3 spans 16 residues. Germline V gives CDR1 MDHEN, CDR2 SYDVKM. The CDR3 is CASREKMGQEVHEQYF. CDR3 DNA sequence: TGTGCCAGCAGGGAAAAGATGGGACAGGAGGTACACGAGCAGTACTTC.

CDR3: CATSLDRGYEQYF. The CDR3 DNA follows: TGTGCCACCAGCCTCGACAGGGGCTACGAGCAGTACTTC. This chain uses TRBV15 with TRBJ2-7, with TRBD1 matching over 8 bases. This CDR3 is built from 13 residues. V shed 5 bases and J 3 bases; nucleotides not matched to a gene: 3. The germline V gene encodes CDR1 LNHNV and CDR2 YYDKDF (reference sequence).

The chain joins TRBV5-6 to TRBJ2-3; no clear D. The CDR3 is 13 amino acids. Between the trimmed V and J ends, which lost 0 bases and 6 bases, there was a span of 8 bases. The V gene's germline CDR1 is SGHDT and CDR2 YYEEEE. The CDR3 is CASSLGVWDTQYF. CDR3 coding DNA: TGTGCCAGCAGCTTGGGGGTGTGGGATACGCAGTATTTT. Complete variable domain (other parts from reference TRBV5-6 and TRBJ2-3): DAGVTQSPTHLIKTRGQQVTLRCSPKSGHDTVSWYQQALGQGPQFIFQYYEEEERQRGNFPDRFSGHQFPNYSSELNVNALLLGDSALYLCASSLGVWDTQYFGPGTRLTVL.

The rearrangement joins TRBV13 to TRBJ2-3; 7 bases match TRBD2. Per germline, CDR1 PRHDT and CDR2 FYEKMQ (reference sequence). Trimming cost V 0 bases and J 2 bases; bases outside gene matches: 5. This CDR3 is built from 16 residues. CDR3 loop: CASSLGGRGLTDTQYF. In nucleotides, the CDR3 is TGTGCCAGCAGCTTAGGTGGGAGGGGCCTCACAGATACGCAGTATTTT.

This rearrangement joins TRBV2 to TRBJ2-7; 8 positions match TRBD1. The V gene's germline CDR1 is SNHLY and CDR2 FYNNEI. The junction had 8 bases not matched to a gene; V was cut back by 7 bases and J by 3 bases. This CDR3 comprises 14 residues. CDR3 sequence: CASNLGQEFYEQYF. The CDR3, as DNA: TGTGCCAGCAATTTGGGACAGGAATTCTACGAGCAGTACTTC.

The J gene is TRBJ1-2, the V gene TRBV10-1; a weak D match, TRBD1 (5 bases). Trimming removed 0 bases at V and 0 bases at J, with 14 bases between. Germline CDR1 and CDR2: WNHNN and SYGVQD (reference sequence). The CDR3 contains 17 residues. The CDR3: CASSESARDPPNYGYTF. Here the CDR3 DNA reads TGCGCCAGCAGTGAGTCCGCCCGGGACCCCCCTAACTATGGCTACACCTTC.

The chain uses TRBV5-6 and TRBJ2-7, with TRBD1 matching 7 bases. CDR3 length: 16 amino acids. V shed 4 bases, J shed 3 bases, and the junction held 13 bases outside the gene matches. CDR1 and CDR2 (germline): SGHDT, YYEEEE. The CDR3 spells CASSPILTGKGYEQYF. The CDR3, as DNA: TGTGCCAGCAGCCCAATTCTGACAGGGAAAGGCTACGAGCAGTACTTC.

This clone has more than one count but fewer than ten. CDR3 in amino acids: CATSKGSLEQYF. For the CDR3, the DNA is TGTGCCACCAGCAAGGGATCTCTCGAGCAGTACTTC. The chain has TRBV15 and TRBJ2-7; no reliable D call. The CDR3 has 12 amino acids. Trimming left V 4 bases short and J 6 bases short, with 10 bases between. The germline gives CDR1 LNHNV, CDR2 YYDKDF (reference sequence).